This TCR beta chain was captured in a study of shared clonotypes between healthy human individuals. CD45RO-negative, CCR7-selected cells formed the naive CD8 fraction, which excluded terminally differentiated effector memory CD45RA+ cells. A single count supports this clone. The CDR3 contains 13 residues. Germline CDR1 SGHAT, CDR2 FQNNGV. Trimming took off 5 bases at V and 6 bases at J, with 14 bases between the two ends. Sequenced by immunoSEQ multiplex PCR; TCRdb stores in-frame clones only, minus some. This sample yields nearly 600,000 clones, of which roughly 96% are seen a single time; about 0.11% belongs to the top ten.

The sequenced sample was naive CD8+ T cells sorted from blood. This sequence originates from a woman in her twenties or thirties in good health. This chain uses TRBV11-2 with TRBJ2-7, with D perhaps TRBD2 (5 bases). The CDR3 loop reads CASSPISRGEQYF. In DNA form, the CDR3 reads TGTGCCAGCAGCCCGATATCTCGGGGCGAGCAGTACTTC.